The 6 T cell receptor beta chains below come from one sample, sequenced in a study of cytomegalovirus exposure and HLA in healthy donors. PCR used 60 Vbeta primers and 13 Jbeta primers. Some clones are missing from TCRdb's copy, which holds only in-frame ones; the method was immunoSEQ multiplex PCR. The top ten hold over 5% of the sample, which has approximately 130,000 clones, around 84% seen once. Material: PBMCs. Receptor source: a woman aged 40 to 50 in good health and CMV-seronegative.

The chain employs TRBV14 and TRBJ1-2, with unresolved D. Trimming removed 4 bases from V and 4 bases from J, with 7 bases in between. The CDR3 spans 12 residues. Per the germline V gene, CDR1 is SGHDN and CDR2 is FVKESK. The CDR3 loop is CASSPYTYGYTF. CDR3 sequence (DNA): TGTGCCAGCAGCCCTTACACCTATGGCTACACCTTC.

The chain is built from TRBV19 and TRBJ2-5; 9 nucleotides match TRBD2. CDR3 length: 17 residues. Germline values: CDR1 LNHDA, CDR2 SQIVND (reference sequence). The V and J ends lost 1 base and 4 bases, in that order; junction bases with no gene match: 10. Written as DNA, the CDR3 is TGTGCCAGTAGTATAGCTCGCGGCGGGGGGGGCACAGAGACCCAGTACTTC. Residues: CASSIARGGGGTETQYF. The whole variable domain, remainder taken from reference TRBV19 and TRBJ2-5, is DGGITQSPKYLFRKEGQNVTLSCEQNLNHDAMYWYRQDPGQGLRLIYYSQIVNDFQKGDIAEGYSVSREKKESFPLTVTSAQKNPTAFYLCASSIARGGGGTETQYFGPGTRLLVL.

With respect to this clone: At one boundary the junction diverges from the germline segment, which might be a read error. J is TRBJ1-2 and V is TRBV7-9, with D unresolved. The CDR3 has 13 amino acids. Germline assignment: CDR1 SEHNR and CDR2 FQNEAQ (reference sequence). Here the CDR3 reads CSSSLESGYGYTF. The CDR3 region has the DNA TGTTCCAGCAGCTTAGAAAGCGGCTATGGCTACACCTTC. Full variable domain (missing parts from reference TRBV7-9 and TRBJ1-2): DTGVSQNPRHKITKRGQNVTFRCDPISEHNRLYWYRQTLGQGPEFLTYFQNEAQLEKSRLLSDRFSAERPKGSFSTLEIQRTEQGDSAMYLCSSSLESGYGYTFGSGTRLTVV.

The sample holds a few counts of this clone. The chain carries TRBV4-2 and TRBJ1-1, with D possibly TRBD1 on 6 matching bases. V lost 0 bases and J 4 bases, leaving 6 bases between the germline ends. CDR1 LGHNA and CDR2 YNFKEQ come from the germline V gene. This CDR3 comprises 13 residues. The chain's CDR3 is CASSQEQGTEAFF. The CDR3 DNA reads as TGTGCCAGCAGCCAAGAACAGGGCACTGAAGCTTTCTTT.

The rearrangement links TRBV7-8 to TRBJ2-2, with TRBD2 matching over 7 bases. With V trimmed by 3 bases and J by 6 bases, 13 bases remained unmatched. Germline V lookup: CDR1 SGHVS, CDR2 FQNEAQ. The CDR3 runs to 17 residues. As DNA, the CDR3 is TGTGCCAGCAGCTTTAGTTTCGCGGGAGCTACCCCCGGGGAGCTGTTTTTT. Amino acid sequence: CASSFSFAGATPGELFF.

With regard to this clone: This sample also contains other DNA sequences that code for the same CDR3. The J gene is TRBJ2-7, the V gene TRBV4-3; D is undetermined. Germline CDR1 reads LGHNA; CDR2 reads YSLEER. This CDR3 spans 15 amino acids. V lost 0 bases to trimming and J lost 8 bases, with 17 bases between them. This chain's CDR3 is CASSQELGSGYQQYF. Here the CDR3 DNA reads TGCGCCAGCAGCCAAGAACTGGGTTCAGGCTATCAGCAGTACTTC.